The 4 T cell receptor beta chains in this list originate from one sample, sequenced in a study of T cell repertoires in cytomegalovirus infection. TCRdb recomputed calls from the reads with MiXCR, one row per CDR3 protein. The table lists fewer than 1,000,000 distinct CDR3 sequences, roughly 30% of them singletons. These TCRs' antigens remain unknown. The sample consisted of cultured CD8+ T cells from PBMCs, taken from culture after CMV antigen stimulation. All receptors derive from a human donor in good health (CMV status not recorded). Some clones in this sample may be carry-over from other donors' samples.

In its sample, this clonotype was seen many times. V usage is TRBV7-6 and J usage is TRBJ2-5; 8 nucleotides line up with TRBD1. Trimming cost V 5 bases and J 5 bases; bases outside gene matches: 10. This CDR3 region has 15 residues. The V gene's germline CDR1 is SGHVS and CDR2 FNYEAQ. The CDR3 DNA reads TGTGCCAGCAGCCGCGGCCCAGGGGGCGGGGAGACCCAGTACTTC. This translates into CASSRGPGGGETQYF.

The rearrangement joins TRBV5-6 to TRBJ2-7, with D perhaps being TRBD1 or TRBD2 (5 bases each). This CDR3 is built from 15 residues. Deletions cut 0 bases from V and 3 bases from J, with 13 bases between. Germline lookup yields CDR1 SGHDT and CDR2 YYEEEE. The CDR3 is CASSLGVGPIYEQYF. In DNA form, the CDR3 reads TGTGCCAGCAGCTTGGGGGTGGGACCAATCTACGAGCAGTACTTC.

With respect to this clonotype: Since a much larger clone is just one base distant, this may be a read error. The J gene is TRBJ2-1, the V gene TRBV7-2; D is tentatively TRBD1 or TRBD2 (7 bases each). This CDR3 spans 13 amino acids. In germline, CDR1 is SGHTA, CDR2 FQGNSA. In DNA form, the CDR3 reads TGTGCCAGCTTCCCAGGGGGGGGCAATGGGCAGTTCTTC. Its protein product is CASFPGGGNGQFF.

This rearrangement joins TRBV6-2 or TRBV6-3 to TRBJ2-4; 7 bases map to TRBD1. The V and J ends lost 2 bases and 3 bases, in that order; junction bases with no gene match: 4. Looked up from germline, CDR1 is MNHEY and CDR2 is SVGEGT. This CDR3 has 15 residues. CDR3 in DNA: TGTGCCAGCAGTTACCGGGACAGCCTCAAAAACATTCAGTACTTC. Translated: CASSYRDSLKNIQYF.